This T cell receptor (beta chain) was found in a study of a mutant IDH1 vaccine in newly diagnosed glioma. Notes on this clone: As yet, its antigen is unknown.

Specified time point: week 5, during vaccination. Every vaccine dose comprised 300 ug of mutant IDH1 20-mer peptide plus topical imiquimod. Using immunoSEQ multiplex PCR, the repertoire was profiled, and TCRdb retains in-frame clones only, with some absent. Altogether about 30,000 clones are present, about 79% being singletons, with the ten largest covering 24%. CDR1 GTSNPN and CDR2 SVGIG come from the germline V gene (reference sequence). This CDR3 region has 13 residues. The V end lost 0 bases, the J end lost 6 bases, and 8 bases lay between the germline ends. The chain carries TRBV30 and TRBJ2-2; a weak D match, TRBD1 (6 bases). This specimen was PBMCs, taken from a glioma patient whose treatment included an IDH1 peptide vaccine. The clonotype comes from a man aged 25 to 40 with glioma. The CDR3 DNA sequence: TGTGCCTGGAGTGTACAGGGTCCCGGGGAGCTGTTTTTT. As protein: CAWSVQGPGELFF.